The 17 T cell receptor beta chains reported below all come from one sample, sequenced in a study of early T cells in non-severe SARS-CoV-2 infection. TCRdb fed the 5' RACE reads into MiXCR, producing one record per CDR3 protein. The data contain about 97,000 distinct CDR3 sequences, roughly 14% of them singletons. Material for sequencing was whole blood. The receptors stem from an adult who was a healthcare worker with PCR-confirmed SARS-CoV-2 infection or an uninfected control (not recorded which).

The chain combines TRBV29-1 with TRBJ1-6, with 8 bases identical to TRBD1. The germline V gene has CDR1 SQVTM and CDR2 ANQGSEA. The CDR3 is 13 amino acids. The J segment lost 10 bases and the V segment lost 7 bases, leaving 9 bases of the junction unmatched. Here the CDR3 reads CSAGGQGGSPLHF. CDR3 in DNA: TGCAGCGCCGGAGGACAGGGAGGATCACCCCTCCACTTT.

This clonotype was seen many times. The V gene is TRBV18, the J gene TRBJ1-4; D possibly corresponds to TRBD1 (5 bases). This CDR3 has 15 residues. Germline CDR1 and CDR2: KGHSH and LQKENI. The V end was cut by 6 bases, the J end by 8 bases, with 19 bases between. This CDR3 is CASSPSSGTLEKLFF. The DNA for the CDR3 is TGTGCCAGCTCCCCGAGTTCCGGGACCTTGGAAAAACTGTTTTTT.

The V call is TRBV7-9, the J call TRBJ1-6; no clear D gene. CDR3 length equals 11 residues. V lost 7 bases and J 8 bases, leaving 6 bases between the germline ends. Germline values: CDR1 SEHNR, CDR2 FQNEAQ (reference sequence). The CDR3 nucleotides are TGTGCCAGCACGCAGGATTCACCCCTCCACTTT. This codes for CASTQDSPLHF.

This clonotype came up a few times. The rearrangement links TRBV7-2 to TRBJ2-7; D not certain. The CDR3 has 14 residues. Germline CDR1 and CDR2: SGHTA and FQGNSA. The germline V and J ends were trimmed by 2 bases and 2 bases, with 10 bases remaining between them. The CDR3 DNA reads TGTGCCAGCAGCTTATCCGGAGTCACCTACGAGCAGTACTTC. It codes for CASSLSGVTYEQYF.

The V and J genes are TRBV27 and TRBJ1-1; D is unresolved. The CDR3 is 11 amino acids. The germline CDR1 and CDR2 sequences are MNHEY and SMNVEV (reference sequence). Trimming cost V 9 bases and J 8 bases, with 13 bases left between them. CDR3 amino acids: CARDVLGEAFF. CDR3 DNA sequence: TGTGCCAGGGACGTTTTGGGCGAAGCTTTCTTT.

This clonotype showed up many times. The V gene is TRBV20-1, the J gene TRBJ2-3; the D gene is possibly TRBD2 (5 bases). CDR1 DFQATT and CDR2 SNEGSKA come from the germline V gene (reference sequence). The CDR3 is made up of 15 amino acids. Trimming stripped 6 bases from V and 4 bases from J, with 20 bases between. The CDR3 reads CSASRTIRGSDTQYF. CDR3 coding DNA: TGCAGTGCATCCCGAACTATTCGAGGGTCAGATACGCAGTATTTT.

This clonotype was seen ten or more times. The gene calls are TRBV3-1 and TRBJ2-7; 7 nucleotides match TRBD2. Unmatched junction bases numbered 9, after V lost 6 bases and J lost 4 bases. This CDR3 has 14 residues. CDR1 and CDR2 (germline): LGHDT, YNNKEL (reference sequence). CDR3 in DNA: TGTGCCAGCAGTCACGCGGGTAGCGGGTACGAGCAGTACTTC. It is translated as CASSHAGSGYEQYF.

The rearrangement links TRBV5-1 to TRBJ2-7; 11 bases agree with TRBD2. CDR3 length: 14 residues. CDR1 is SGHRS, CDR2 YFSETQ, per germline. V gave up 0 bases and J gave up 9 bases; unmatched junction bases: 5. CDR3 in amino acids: CASSLVAGGPPQYF. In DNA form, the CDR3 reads TGCGCCAGCAGCTTGGTAGCGGGAGGGCCCCCGCAGTACTTC.

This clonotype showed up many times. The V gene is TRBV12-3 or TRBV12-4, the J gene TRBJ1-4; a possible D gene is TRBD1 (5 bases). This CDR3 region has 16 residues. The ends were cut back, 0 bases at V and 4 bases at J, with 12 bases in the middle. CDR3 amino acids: CASSLASGTYNEKLFF. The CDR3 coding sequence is TGTGCCAGCAGTTTAGCATCCGGGACCTATAATGAAAAACTGTTTTTT.

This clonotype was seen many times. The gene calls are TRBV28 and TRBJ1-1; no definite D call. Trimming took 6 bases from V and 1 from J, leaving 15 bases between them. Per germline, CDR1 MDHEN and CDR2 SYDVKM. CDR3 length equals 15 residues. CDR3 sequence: CASSPVGSPNTEAFF. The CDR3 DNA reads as TGTGCCAGCAGCCCCGTTGGGTCCCCGAACACTGAAGCTTTCTTT.

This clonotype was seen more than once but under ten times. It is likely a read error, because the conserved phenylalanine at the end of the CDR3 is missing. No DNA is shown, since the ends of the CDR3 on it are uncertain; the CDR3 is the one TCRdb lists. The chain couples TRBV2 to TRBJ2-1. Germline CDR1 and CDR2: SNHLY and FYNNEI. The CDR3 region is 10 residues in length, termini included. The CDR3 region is CASRAAGSKL.

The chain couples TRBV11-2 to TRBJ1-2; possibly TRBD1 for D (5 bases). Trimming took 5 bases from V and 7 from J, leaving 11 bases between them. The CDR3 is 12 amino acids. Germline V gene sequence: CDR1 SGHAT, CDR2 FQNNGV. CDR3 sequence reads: CASSRGVGGYTF. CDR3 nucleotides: TGTGCCAGCAGCAGGGGCGTCGGTGGCTACACCTTC.

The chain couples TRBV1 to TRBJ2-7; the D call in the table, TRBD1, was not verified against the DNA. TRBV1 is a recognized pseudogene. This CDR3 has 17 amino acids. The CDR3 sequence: CTSSQDHQGDTVYEQYF. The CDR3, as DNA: TGCACCAGCAGCCAAGATCACCAGGGGGACACCGTTTACGAGCAGTACTTC.

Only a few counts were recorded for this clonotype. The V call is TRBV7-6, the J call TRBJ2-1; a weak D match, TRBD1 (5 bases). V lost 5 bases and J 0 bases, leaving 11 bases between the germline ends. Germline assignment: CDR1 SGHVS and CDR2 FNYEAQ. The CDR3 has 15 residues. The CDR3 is CASSRRRGSYNEQFF. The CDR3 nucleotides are TGTGCCAGCAGCCGAAGAAGGGGCTCCTACAATGAGCAGTTCTTC.

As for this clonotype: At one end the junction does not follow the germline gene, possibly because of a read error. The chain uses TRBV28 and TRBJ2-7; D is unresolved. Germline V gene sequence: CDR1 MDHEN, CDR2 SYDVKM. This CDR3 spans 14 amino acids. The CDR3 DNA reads TGTGCCAGCAGTTTCCGGGCTTTATCCTCCGAGCAGTACTTC. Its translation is CASSFRALSSEQYF.

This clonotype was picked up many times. The CDR3 sequence: CASSPTGLNTGELFF. CDR3 in DNA: TGCGCCAGCAGCCCCACGGGGCTTAACACCGGGGAGCTGTTTTTT. The chain employs TRBV5-1 and TRBJ2-2; the D call may be TRBD1 or TRBD2 (5 bases each). This CDR3 is built from 15 residues. Germline V gene lookup returns CDR1 SGHRS and CDR2 YFSETQ. V was cut by 4 bases and J by 2 bases, with 12 bases left in between.

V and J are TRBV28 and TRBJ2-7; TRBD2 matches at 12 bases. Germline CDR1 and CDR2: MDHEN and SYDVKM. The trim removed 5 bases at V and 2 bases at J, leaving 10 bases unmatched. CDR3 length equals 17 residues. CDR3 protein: CASSKRLAGVRTYEQYF. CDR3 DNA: TGTGCCAGCAGTAAACGACTAGCGGGAGTTAGGACCTACGAGCAGTACTTC.